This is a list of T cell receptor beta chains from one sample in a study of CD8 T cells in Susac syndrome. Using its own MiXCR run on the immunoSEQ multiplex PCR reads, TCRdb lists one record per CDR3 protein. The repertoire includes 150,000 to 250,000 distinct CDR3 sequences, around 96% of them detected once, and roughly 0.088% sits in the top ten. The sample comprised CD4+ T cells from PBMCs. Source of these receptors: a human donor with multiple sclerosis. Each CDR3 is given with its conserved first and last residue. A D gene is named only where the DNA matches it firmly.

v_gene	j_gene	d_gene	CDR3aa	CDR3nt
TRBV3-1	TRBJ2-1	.	CASSQRPNEQFF	TGTGCCAGCAGCCAGAGACCCAATGAGCAGTTCTTC
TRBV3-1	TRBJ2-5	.	CASSQDRQAQETQYF	TGTGCCAGCAGCCAAGATCGGCAGGCCCAAGAGACCCAGTACTTC
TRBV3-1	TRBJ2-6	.	CASSLYSAGANVLTF	TGTGCCAGCAGCCTTTACAGCGCTGGGGCCAACGTCCTGACTTTC
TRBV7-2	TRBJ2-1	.	CASSLVHLWDNEQFF	TGTGCCAGCAGCTTAGTGCATCTCTGGGACAATGAGCAGTTCTTC
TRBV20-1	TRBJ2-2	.	CSARFTSNTGELFF	TGCAGTGCTAGGTTTACTAGTAACACCGGGGAGCTGTTTTTT
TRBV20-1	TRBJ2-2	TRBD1	CSARVTGQGLVGELFF	TGCAGTGCTAGAGTTACGGGACAGGGGTTGGTGGGGGAGCTGTTTTTT
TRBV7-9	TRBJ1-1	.	CASSLQVTEAFF	TGTGCCAGCAGCTTACAGGTCACTGAAGCTTTCTTT
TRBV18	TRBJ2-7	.	CASSPSVGSYSYEQYF	TGTGCCAGCTCACCCTCAGTCGGTTCCTACTCCTACGAGCAGTACTTC
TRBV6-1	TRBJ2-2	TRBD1	CAIPSTGSFTGELFF	TGTGCCATTCCTTCGACAGGGTCATTCACCGGGGAGCTGTTTTTT
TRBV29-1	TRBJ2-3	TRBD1	CSDRGSPDTQFF	TGCAGCGACAGGGGATCCCCAGATACGCAGTTTTTT
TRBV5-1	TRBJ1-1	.	CASNWQGSNTEAFF	TGCGCCAGCAACTGGCAGGGGTCGAACACTGAAGCTTTCTTT
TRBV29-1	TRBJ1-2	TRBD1	CSVAGTGLLRYTF	TGCAGCGTCGCCGGGACAGGCCTCTTGCGCTACACCTTC